These T cell receptor beta chains were read from a single sample in a study of vaccination and CD4 T cells after COVID-19. TCRdb used MiXCR to reprocess the PCR reads, holding one entry per CDR3 protein. The sample lists approximately 20,000 distinct CDR3 sequences; about 60% were seen once. No cognate antigen is known for these TCRs. Sequenced sample: CD4+ T cells from blood, cultured in vitro. Receptor source: a human donor who had recovered from COVID-19. The CDR3 runs from the conserved cysteine through the conserved F or W. A D gene is named only where the DNA matches it firmly. Size is stated for part of the rows, as once, few or many counts, or as a class when the clone is expanded.

d_gene: NA
len: 14
abundance: NA
v_gene: TRBV30
j_gene: TRBJ1-5
CDR3nt: TGTGCCTGGAGTGCCCCCGGGGGATCTCAGCCCCAGCATTTT
CDR3aa: CAWSAPGGSQPQHF

d_gene: TRBD2
len: 14
abundance: NA
v_gene: TRBV6-2/TRBV6-3
j_gene: TRBJ2-3
CDR3nt: TGTGCCAGCAGCCCTAGCGGTTACACAGATACGCAGTATTTT
CDR3aa: CASSPSGYTDTQYF

d_gene: NA
len: 13
abundance: NA
v_gene: TRBV6-1
j_gene: TRBJ1-2
CDR3nt: TGTGCCAGCATCCTAAATACGGACTATGGCTACACCTTC
CDR3aa: CASILNTDYGYTF

d_gene: NA
len: 12
abundance: few
v_gene: TRBV6-2/TRBV6-3
j_gene: TRBJ1-2
CDR3nt: TGTGCCAGCAGCCTTGACAAAAGGGCGAGCACCTTC
CDR3aa: CASSLDKRASTF

d_gene: NA
len: 14
abundance: few
v_gene: TRBV24-1
j_gene: TRBJ1-2
CDR3nt: TGTGCCACCAGTGACAGTCGGTCCAACTATGGCTACACCTTC
CDR3aa: CATSDSRSNYGYTF

d_gene: NA
len: 13
abundance: few
v_gene: TRBV6-1
j_gene: TRBJ1-1
CDR3nt: TGTGCCAGCAGTGAAAATAGGGCCACTGAAGCTTTCTTT
CDR3aa: CASSENRATEAFF

d_gene: TRBD1
len: 15
abundance: few
v_gene: TRBV5-1
j_gene: TRBJ1-5
CDR3nt: TGCGCCAGCAGCTTTGGGACAGCTAGCAATCAGCCCCAGCATTTT
CDR3aa: CASSFGTASNQPQHF

d_gene: NA
len: 12
abundance: NA
v_gene: TRBV10-1
j_gene: TRBJ2-1
CDR3nt: TGCGCCAGCAAATTGGCAGATCATGAGCAGTTCTTC
CDR3aa: CASKLADHEQFF

d_gene: TRBD2
len: 13
abundance: few
v_gene: TRBV2
j_gene: TRBJ2-1
CDR3nt: TGTGCCAGCAGTGAAGCCGAGAGCGGGAGCTTATTCTTC
CDR3aa: CASSEAESGSLFF

d_gene: NA
len: 12
abundance: NA
v_gene: TRBV7-2
j_gene: TRBJ2-5
CDR3nt: TGTGCCAGCAGCTTAGTCCTTGAGACCCAGTACTTC
CDR3aa: CASSLVLETQYF

d_gene: NA
len: 13
abundance: NA
v_gene: TRBV20-1
j_gene: TRBJ1-1
CDR3nt: TGCAGTGCTAGGGGCGGGATGAACACTGAAGCTTTCTTT
CDR3aa: CSARGGMNTEAFF

d_gene: TRBD2
len: 15
abundance: NA
v_gene: TRBV10-1
j_gene: TRBJ2-1
CDR3nt: TGCGCCAGCAGCGCTTTGGCGGGAGGGTACAATGAGCAGTTCTTC
CDR3aa: CASSALAGGYNEQFF

d_gene: TRBD1
len: 13
abundance: NA
v_gene: TRBV30
j_gene: TRBJ1-5
CDR3nt: TGTGCCTGGAACCCGGACAGGTATCAGCCCCAGCATTTT
CDR3aa: CAWNPDRYQPQHF

d_gene: NA
len: 14
abundance: NA
v_gene: TRBV20-1
j_gene: TRBJ1-1
CDR3nt: TGCAGTGCCTCCCCGGTCGGGGCAGGCAATTCAGCTTTCTTT
CDR3aa: CSASPVGAGNSAFF

d_gene: TRBD2
len: 16
abundance: few
v_gene: TRBV7-2
j_gene: TRBJ2-3
CDR3nt: TGTGCCAGCAGCCTCGACTTAGCGGGAGGTTGGGATACGCAGTATTTT
CDR3aa: CASSLDLAGGWDTQYF